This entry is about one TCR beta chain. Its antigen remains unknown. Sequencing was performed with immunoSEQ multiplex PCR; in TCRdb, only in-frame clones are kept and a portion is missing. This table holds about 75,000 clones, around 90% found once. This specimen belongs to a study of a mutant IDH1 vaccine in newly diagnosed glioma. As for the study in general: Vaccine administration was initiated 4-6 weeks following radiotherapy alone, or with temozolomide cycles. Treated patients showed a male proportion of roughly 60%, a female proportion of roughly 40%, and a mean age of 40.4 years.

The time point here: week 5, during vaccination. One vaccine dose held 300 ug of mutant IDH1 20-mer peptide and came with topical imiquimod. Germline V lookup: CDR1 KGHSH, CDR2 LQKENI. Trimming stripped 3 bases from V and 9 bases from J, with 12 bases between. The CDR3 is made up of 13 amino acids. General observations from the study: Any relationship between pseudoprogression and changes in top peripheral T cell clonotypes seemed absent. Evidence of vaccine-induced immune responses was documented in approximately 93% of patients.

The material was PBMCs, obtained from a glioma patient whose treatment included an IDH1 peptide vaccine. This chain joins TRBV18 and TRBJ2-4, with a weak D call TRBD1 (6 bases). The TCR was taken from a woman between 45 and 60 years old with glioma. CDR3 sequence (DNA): TGTGCCAGCTCACCGACCAGGGGTGGCATTCAGTACTTC. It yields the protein CASSPTRGGIQYF.